This T cell receptor beta chain is from a study of blood T cell repertoires in COVID-19. At the level of the study: The United States, Italy and Spain supplied acute and convalescent COVID-19 samples.

CDR1 is GTSNPN, CDR2 SVGIG, per germline (reference sequence). The length of the CDR3 is 14 residues. The ends were cut back, 5 bases at V and 5 bases at J, with 18 bases in the middle. Participants reported their clinical history, and cohort assignment relied on those reports. What the recovered Cohort 3 donors had was two negative PCRs, clearance, or symptom resolution. Only in-frame clones appear in the TCRdb table, and some are missing; sequencing was by immunoSEQ multiplex PCR. This table has hundreds of thousands of clones, 87% appearing once. Sequencing input: PBMCs or T cells enriched from blood (not recorded which). J is TRBJ2-5 and V is TRBV30; tentative D call: TRBD2 (7 bases). This TCR was sampled from a woman aged 45-60 years who had recovered from COVID-19. DNA for the CDR3: TGTGCCTGGTCCGGGACACAGGGAGGGGAGACCCAGTACTTC. It specifies CAWSGTQGGETQYF. The full variable domain, with the rest looked up from reference TRBV30 and TRBJ2-5, is SQTIHQWPATLVQPVGSPLSLECTVEGTSNPNLYWYRQAAGRGLQLLFYSVGIGQISSEVPQNLSASRPQDRQFILSSKKLLLSDSGFYLCAWSGTQGGETQYFGPGTRLLVL.